These T cell receptor beta chains were read from a single sample in a study of human thymus T cells. Method: immunoSEQ multiplex PCR; TCRdb's copy keeps in-frame clones and lacks some. The table records some 44,000 clones, 95% of them present only once. Sequencing was done on a sample of blood. The receptors here all came from a girl less than two years old with a congenital heart defect but otherwise immunologically healthy. Each CDR3 is given without its conserved first and last residue. For some rows the clone size is stated as once, few or many, or as a class when expanded; others skip it.

- | TRBJ2-3 | TRBV9 | ASSLGQEFLRAPYLSSTDTQY
- | TRBJ1-2 | TRBV6-1 | ASSELGGINYGYT
- | TRBJ2-2 | TRBV4-2 | ASSQDFMNGRYTGELF
- | TRBJ2-1 | TRBV11-2 | ASSLGLPRDWPYNEQF
- | TRBJ2-7 | TRBV5-4 | ASSLLSGKIRPYEQY
- | TRBJ2-1 | TRBV28 | ASRTFATPGNEQF
- | TRBJ2-7 | TRBV6-5 | ASRRLAPESEQY
- | TRBJ2-3 | TRBV6-6 | ASSSQRVTVADTQY
- | TRBJ2-1 | TRBV28 | ASSLWWAGSDEQF
- | TRBJ1-1 | TRBV2 | AGGDPLGDTEAF
- | TRBJ1-4 | TRBV28 | ASTWGEKLF
- | TRBJ1-3 | TRBV4-1 | ASSQAFLPGTGRNTIY
- | TRBJ2-3 | TRBV29-1 | SARGRRGGTDTQY
- | TRBJ1-5 | TRBV30 | AWSPHRVRFFLDQPQH
- | TRBJ1-1 | TRBV30 | AWKTVTEAF
- | TRBJ1-3 | TRBV5-1 | ASSPLGASSGNTIY
- | TRBJ2-3 | TRBV29-1 | SASRGQGGTDTQY
- | TRBJ2-1 | TRBV6-5 | ASSYSSGRRQF
- | TRBJ2-1 | TRBV19 | ASSGTSRKSSYNEQF
- | TRBJ1-1 | TRBV5-6 | ASTIIQGTEAF
- | TRBJ2-5 | TRBV7-9 | ASSLEGWGYQETQY
once | TRBJ2-2 | TRBV7-3 | ASSLTGGPPTGELF
- | TRBJ2-1 | TRBV30 | AWSELAYNEQF
- | TRBJ2-3 | TRBV29-1 | SVAPAGVGTDTQY
once | TRBJ1-3 | TRBV7-2 | ASSLAPVSETSGNTIY
- | TRBJ2-7 | TRBV28 | ASSPTGTGAYEQY
- | TRBJ2-1 | TRBV5-4 | ASSLPGLAGVLGSYNEQF
- | TRBJ2-1 | TRBV15 | ATSRAPRASGRPNNEQF
- | TRBJ2-7 | TRBV5-1 | ASSLEDSTYEQY
- | TRBJ2-5 | TRBV9 | ASSVAGVQETQY
- | TRBJ2-1 | TRBV7-2 | ASSPRTIPSLYNEQF
few | TRBJ1-1 | TRBV6-5 | ATGGRGVNTEAF
once | TRBJ2-3 | TRBV7-2 | ASSSRPGTDTQY
- | TRBJ2-1 | TRBV6-6 | ASSYTLSEQF
- | TRBJ2-7 | TRBV18 | ASSPGRGKSYEQY
- | TRBJ2-2 | TRBV6-1 | ASKRDSLNTGELF
- | TRBJ2-5 | TRBV2 | ASSVPPQETQY
- | TRBJ2-1 | TRBV7-9 | ASASRDRYNEQF
once | TRBJ2-6 | TRBV5-1 | ASSFPAVAGGKTGANVLT
- | TRBJ2-1 | TRBV9 | ASSEMEISYNEQF
- | TRBJ2-1 | TRBV7-2 | ASSSGLNYNEQF
- | TRBJ1-1 | TRBV4-1 | ASSPTGLLTEAF
- | TRBJ2-5 | TRBV4-1 | ASSQDPGETQY
- | TRBJ1-1 | TRBV5-4 | ASSLYIAMNTEAF
- | TRBJ2-6 | TRBV5-1 | ASSSEHPGAGANVLT
- | TRBJ2-3 | TRBV7-9 | ASSLIRTDTQY
- | TRBJ1-2 | TRBV28 | ASSSPKTGSRGYT
few | TRBJ1-1 | TRBV7-2 | ASSLGTMNTEAF
once | TRBJ1-1 | TRBV6-1 | ASSEQRGRMGNTEAF
- | TRBJ1-2 | TRBV7-9 | ASSFDGNYGYT
- | TRBJ2-1 | TRBV19 | ASSIRAGRVGFSSYNEQF
once | TRBJ2-5 | TRBV7-8 | ASSSPFVAGGPETQY
- | TRBJ1-5 | TRBV20-1 | SAGYNQPQH
- | TRBJ2-1 | TRBV6-5 | ASSSSGTDNEQF